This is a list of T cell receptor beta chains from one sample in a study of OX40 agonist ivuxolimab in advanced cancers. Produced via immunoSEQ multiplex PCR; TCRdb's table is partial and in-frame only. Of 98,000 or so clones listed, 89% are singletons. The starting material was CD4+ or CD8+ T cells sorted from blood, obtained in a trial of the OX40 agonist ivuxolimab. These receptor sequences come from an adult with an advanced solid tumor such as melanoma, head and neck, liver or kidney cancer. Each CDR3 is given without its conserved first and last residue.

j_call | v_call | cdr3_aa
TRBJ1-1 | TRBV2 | ASRGTVLNTEAF
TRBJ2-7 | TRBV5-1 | ASSLEAQGGAPREQY
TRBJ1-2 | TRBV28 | ASSPASFRGYGYT
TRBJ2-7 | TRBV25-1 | ASSEYGTGRDEQY
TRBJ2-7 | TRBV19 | ASSMVQDYEQY
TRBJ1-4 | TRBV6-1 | ASSEAAGGNEKLF
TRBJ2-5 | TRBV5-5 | ASSKTLAETQY
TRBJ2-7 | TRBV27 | ASSFVSSSYEQY
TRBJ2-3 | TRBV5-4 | ASSSRGREDTQY
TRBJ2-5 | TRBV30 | AINGGAGGETQY
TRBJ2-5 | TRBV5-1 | ASSSEGGTGETQY
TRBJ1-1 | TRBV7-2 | ASSLGGGAGAGAF
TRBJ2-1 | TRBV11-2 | ASSLDRLAGDEQF
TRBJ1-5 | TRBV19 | ATQSYGGQPQH
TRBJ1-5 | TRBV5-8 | ASSQQGTPLYSNQPQH
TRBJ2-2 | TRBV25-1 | ASSEAARGELF
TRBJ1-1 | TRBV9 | ASSEGLNTEAF
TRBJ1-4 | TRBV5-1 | ASSLEGLREKLF
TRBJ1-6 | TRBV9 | ASSEGGGSSYNSPLH
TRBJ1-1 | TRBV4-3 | ASSQDQTGARGTEAF
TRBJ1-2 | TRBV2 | ASSVDSSNYGYT
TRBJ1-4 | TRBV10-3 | AIMRGEGEKLF
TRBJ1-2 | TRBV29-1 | SVKQGQGYGYT
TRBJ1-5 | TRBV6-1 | ASSKGWDQPQH
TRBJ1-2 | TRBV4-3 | ASSQDGVPGRGYT
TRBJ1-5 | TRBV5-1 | ASSLDTGQGPQH
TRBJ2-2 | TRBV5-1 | ASILDRENTGELF
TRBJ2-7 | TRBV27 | ASSTEGHLSYEQY
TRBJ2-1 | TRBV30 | AWSDAGDPYNEQF
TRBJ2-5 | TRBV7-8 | ASSHSSGTDLPETQY
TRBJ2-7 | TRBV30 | AWSGWTVPEQY
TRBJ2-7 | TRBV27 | ASSLQRQSYEQY
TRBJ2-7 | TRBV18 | ASSPRTQTDYEQY
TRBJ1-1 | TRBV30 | AWSSLEAGTEAF
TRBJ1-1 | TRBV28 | ASSFRRNTEAF
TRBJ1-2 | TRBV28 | ASSPPGQQSFNYGYT